These T cell receptor beta chains were read from a single sample in a study of OX40 agonist ivuxolimab in advanced cancers. Sequencing was performed with immunoSEQ multiplex PCR; in TCRdb, only in-frame clones are kept and a portion is missing. This sample has around 66,000 clones, with roughly 84% found just once. The source was CD4+ or CD8+ T cells sorted from blood, collected in a trial of the OX40 agonist ivuxolimab. The receptor source for this set is an adult with an advanced solid tumor such as melanoma, head and neck, liver or kidney cancer. CDR3s include the opening cysteine and the closing phenylalanine or tryptophan. Not every row has a clone size; where given, it reads once, few, many or a size class.

few	TRBV10-3	TRBJ2-5	CAISELETQYF
once	TRBV9	TRBJ2-2	CASSVVGTTPGELFF
.	TRBV4-3	TRBJ2-1	CASSQGGVGEQFF
.	TRBV19	TRBJ1-5	CASSVARPNQPQHF
few	TRBV7-9	TRBJ2-2	CASSLTWGSSTGELFF
.	TRBV6-6	TRBJ2-5	CASRLQGPLETQYF
.	TRBV6-1	TRBJ1-3	CASSEARPSSGNTIYF
.	TRBV7-2	TRBJ2-2	CASSPSSGGGMFAGELFF
.	TRBV7-6	TRBJ1-1	CASSPVEGLGTEAFF
once	TRBV6-1	TRBJ1-5	CASSEGGADQPQHF
.	TRBV7-2	TRBJ1-4	CASSRTGQGGEKLFF
.	TRBV28	TRBJ1-6	CASSTDGGYSYNSPLHF
.	TRBV7-9	TRBJ1-1	CASSEPDRMNTEAFF
.	TRBV6-1	TRBJ1-6	CASSVQQGVNSPLHF
.	TRBV7-2	TRBJ1-1	CASSLVWLAEAFF
.	TRBV6-5	TRBJ2-1	CASSDRATGLPFF
.	TRBV19	TRBJ2-3	CASSIATVLRVQRGSTDTQYF
.	TRBV6-6	TRBJ1-3	CASSYSGRWGNTIYF
.	TRBV9	TRBJ1-1	CASSPGGARATEAFF
.	TRBV7-9	TRBJ1-1	CASRTQIMNTEAFF
.	TRBV6-5	TRBJ1-2	CASRRGRANYGYTF